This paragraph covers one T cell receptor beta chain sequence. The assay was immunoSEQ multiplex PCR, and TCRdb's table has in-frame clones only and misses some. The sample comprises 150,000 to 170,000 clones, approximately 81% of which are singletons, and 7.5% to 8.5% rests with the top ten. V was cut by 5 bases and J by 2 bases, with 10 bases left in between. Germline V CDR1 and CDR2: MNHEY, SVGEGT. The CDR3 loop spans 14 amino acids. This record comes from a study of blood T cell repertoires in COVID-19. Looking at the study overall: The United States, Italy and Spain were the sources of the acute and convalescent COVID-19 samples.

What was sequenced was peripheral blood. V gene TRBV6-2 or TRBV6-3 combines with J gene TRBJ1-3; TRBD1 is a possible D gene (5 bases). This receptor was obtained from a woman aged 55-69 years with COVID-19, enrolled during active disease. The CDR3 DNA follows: TGTGCCAGCAGTCGGGGGAGCCCTGGAAACACCATATATTTT. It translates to CASSRGSPGNTIYF.